The 28 T cell receptor beta chains reported below all come from one sample, sequenced in a study of blood T cell repertoires in COVID-19. Method: immunoSEQ multiplex PCR; TCRdb's copy keeps in-frame clones and lacks some. The table shows almost 200,000 clones, with more than 75% occurring only once. Sequences were obtained from peripheral blood. The origin of the receptors is a woman aged 35 to 49 with COVID-19, enrolled during active disease.

This chain uses TRBV6-5 with TRBJ1-3, with 7 bases aligning to TRBD1. Germline V lookup: CDR1 MNHEY, CDR2 SVGAGI. V lost 8 bases to trimming and J lost 1 base; unmatched junction nucleotides: 8. There are 15 residues in the CDR3. The CDR3 bases are TGTGCCAGCGGGGAGGCAGGGGGTTCTGGAAACACCATATATTTT. Encoded protein: CASGEAGGSGNTIYF.

The rearrangement links TRBV5-1 to TRBJ2-2, with a possible D match to TRBD1 (6 bases). Trimming removed 3 bases at V and 7 bases at J, with 10 bases between. This CDR3 is 13 amino acids long. Germline V gene sequence: CDR1 SGHRS, CDR2 YFSETQ. Here the CDR3 reads CASSSMDSGELFF. The CDR3 nucleotides read TGCGCCAGCAGCTCAATGGACAGCGGGGAGCTGTTTTTT.

J is TRBJ1-5 and V is TRBV6-1; TRBD1 is a possible D gene (5 bases). Trimming removed 2 bases from V and 3 bases from J, with 8 bases in between. Germline V lookup: CDR1 MNHNS, CDR2 SASEGT. This CDR3 spans 14 amino acids. The CDR3 DNA is TGTGCCAGCAGTGAACCCAGGGTCAATCAGCCCCAGCATTTT. Amino acid sequence: CASSEPRVNQPQHF.

The chain is built from TRBV5-1 and TRBJ1-2; 11 nucleotides match TRBD1. Germline values: CDR1 SGHRS, CDR2 YFSETQ. The CDR3 loop spans 15 amino acids. V was pared by 4 bases and J by 6 bases, with 8 bases of the junction left unmatched. Here the CDR3 reads CASSRSGQGANGYTF. The CDR3 bases are TGCGCCAGCAGCCGTAGTGGACAGGGGGCGAATGGCTACACCTTC.

V is TRBV15 and J is TRBJ2-7, with D tentatively TRBD2 (5 bases). With 1 base removed from V and 1 base from J, the gap between germline ends came to 8 bases. This CDR3 is built from 14 residues. From germline, CDR1 is LNHNV and CDR2 YYDKDF (reference sequence). The CDR3 is CATSRGGLSYEQYF. Written as DNA, the CDR3 is TGTGCCACCAGCAGAGGTGGACTTTCCTACGAGCAGTACTTC.

In the case of this clone: Relative to the germline gene, one junction end is altered; a read error may explain this. The chain carries TRBV3-1 (or the pseudogene TRBV3-2) and TRBJ1-6; no clear D. The germline gives CDR1 LGHDT, CDR2 YNNKEL (reference sequence). CDR3 size: 12 residues. The CDR3 reads CASSQADGSFDF. CDR3 DNA sequence: TGTGCCAGCAGCCAGGCGGATGGCTCCTTCGACTTT.

The DNA of the CDR3 is TGTGCCAGCAGACAGTCCATGAACACTGAAGCTTTCTTT. It encodes CASRQSMNTEAFF. V and J are TRBV28 and TRBJ1-1; unclear D gene. Trimming stripped 6 bases from V and 0 bases from J, with 8 bases between. Germline CDR1 is MDHEN and CDR2 is SYDVKM. The CDR3 runs 13 residues.

The chain carries TRBV3-1 (or the pseudogene TRBV3-2) and TRBJ2-5, with 7 bases fitting TRBD2. The CDR3 is 16 residues long. The J segment lost 5 bases and the V segment lost 5 bases, leaving 14 bases of the junction unmatched. Germline V lookup: CDR1 LGHDT, CDR2 YNNKEL (reference sequence). The CDR3 DNA reads TGTGCCAGCAGCAGCCGAAGGGGAGGGCCAGAGGAGACCCAGTACTTC. This gives the protein CASSSRRGGPEETQYF.

The CDR3 DNA sequence: TGTGCCATCAACGAGGGGGTTGGGGGCTACACCTTC. This codes for CAINEGVGGYTF. The chain couples TRBV10-3 to TRBJ1-2; TRBD1 might be the D (6 bases). This CDR3 spans 12 amino acids. The V end lost 7 bases, the J end lost 8 bases, and 14 bases lay between the germline ends. Germline loops: CDR1 ENHRY, CDR2 SYGVKD.

The chain uses TRBV7-2 and TRBJ2-5, with D hard to call. The CDR3 is 13 residues long. Trimming shortened V by 1 base and J by 7 bases, and 10 bases separated the two germline ends. CDR1 is SGHTA and CDR2 is FQGNSA in the germline V gene. The CDR3 protein is CASSLGIYGTQYF. The CDR3 DNA sequence: TGTGCCAGCAGCTTAGGTATCTATGGGACCCAGTACTTC.

The chain couples TRBV19 to TRBJ2-7, with 9 bases matching TRBD1. The V gene end was trimmed by 7 bases and the J gene end by 2 bases; junction bases not matched to a gene: 6. Germline CDR1 is LNHDA and CDR2 is SQIVND (reference sequence). This CDR3 spans 14 amino acids. CDR3 residues: CASTSRDRAYEQYF. CDR3 nucleotide sequence: TGTGCCAGTACCTCACGGGACAGGGCCTACGAGCAGTACTTC.

The chain has TRBV19 and TRBJ2-1; D is perhaps TRBD2 (5 bases). With 1 base removed from V and 8 bases from J, the gap between germline ends came to 6 bases. This CDR3 is built from 12 residues. Germline CDR1 LNHDA, CDR2 SQIVND (reference sequence). The CDR3 region is CASSIGGYEQFF. The CDR3 DNA follows: TGTGCCAGTAGTATAGGAGGGTATGAGCAGTTCTTC.

There are a few counts of this clone. Here the CDR3 reads CASSYSEHDLNYGYTF. CDR3 nucleotides: TGTGCCAGCAGTTACTCGGAGCACGATCTAAACTATGGCTACACCTTC. The rearrangement joins TRBV6-2 or TRBV6-3 to TRBJ1-2, with D unresolved. The CDR3 is made up of 16 amino acids. Germline assignment: CDR1 MNHEY and CDR2 SVGEGT. The V gene lost 0 bases and the J gene lost 2 bases, with 13 bases spanning the gap.

The chain carries TRBV9 and TRBJ2-1, with TRBD2 as a possible D gene (5 bases). There are 12 residues in the CDR3. Germline lookup yields CDR1 SGDLS and CDR2 YYNGEE. The V gene lost 3 bases and the J gene lost 8 bases, with 9 bases spanning the gap. CDR3 residues: CASSADGDEQFF. CDR3 nucleotide sequence: TGTGCCAGCAGCGCCGACGGGGATGAGCAGTTCTTC. Based on the CDR3 plus reference TRBV9 and TRBJ2-1, the full variable domain is DSGVTQTPKHLITATGQRVTLRCSPRSGDLSVYWYQQSLDQGLQFLIQYYNGEERAKGNILERFSAQQFPDLHSELNLSSLELGDSALYFCASSADGDEQFFGPGTRLTVL.

This rearrangement joins TRBV27 to TRBJ2-7; maybe TRBD1 (6 bases). Germline V gives CDR1 MNHEY, CDR2 SMNVEV (reference sequence). The ends were cut back, 5 bases at V and 5 bases at J, with 10 bases in the middle. CDR3 length: 12 amino acids. The chain's CDR3 is CASSPGQNEQYF. The CDR3 DNA reads as TGTGCCAGCAGTCCCGGACAGAACGAGCAGTACTTC.

V and J are TRBV7-2 and TRBJ1-1; D gene ambiguous. This CDR3 is 14 amino acids long. V was pared by 2 bases and J by 8 bases, with 15 bases between. Germline values: CDR1 SGHTA, CDR2 FQGNSA. CDR3 protein: CASSLQAYLPEAFF. CDR3 in DNA: TGTGCCAGCAGCTTACAGGCGTATCTACCCGAAGCTTTCTTT.

The V gene is TRBV5-5, the J gene TRBJ2-2, with D maybe TRBD1 (6 bases). Between the trimmed V and J ends, which lost 4 bases and 3 bases, there was a span of 16 bases. The CDR3 loop spans 16 amino acids. Per the germline V gene, CDR1 is SGHKS and CDR2 is YYEKEE (reference sequence). CDR3 coding DNA: TGTGCCAGCAGCGCGAATCCAACAGGGCACACCGGGGAGCTGTTTTTT. Translated: CASSANPTGHTGELFF.

The chain joins TRBV7-9 to TRBJ2-1, with 8 positions matching TRBD2. CDR3 length: 14 residues. Germline CDR1 is SEHNR and CDR2 is FQNEAQ (reference sequence). The V and J ends lost 2 bases and 8 bases, in that order; junction bases with no gene match: 5. The CDR3 DNA follows: TGTGCCAGCAGCTTACGGGGGGGCCGAGATGAGCAGTTCTTC. This encodes CASSLRGGRDEQFF.

The V and J genes are TRBV7-9 and TRBJ2-1; the D is unclear. V lost 3 bases and J 7 bases, leaving 4 bases between the germline ends. This CDR3 comprises 11 residues. Germline CDR1 SEHNR, CDR2 FQNEAQ (reference sequence). The CDR3 spells CASSFENEQFF. CDR3 bases: TGTGCCAGCAGCTTTGAGAATGAGCAGTTCTTC.

This clone was recorded only once. V and J are TRBV9 and TRBJ2-2, with 10 bases identical to TRBD1. V shed 3 bases and J 6 bases; nucleotides not matched to a gene: 8. Per germline, CDR1 SGDLS and CDR2 YYNGEE. This CDR3 contains 16 residues. The CDR3 reads CASSDPRTGGAGELFF. In DNA, the CDR3 is TGTGCCAGCAGCGACCCCCGGACAGGGGGGGCCGGGGAGCTGTTTTTT.

The J gene is TRBJ1-2, the V gene TRBV5-4; possibly TRBD1 for D (5 bases). The CDR3 runs to 15 residues. V was pared by 2 bases and J by 7 bases, with 18 bases between. Germline loops: CDR1 SGHNT, CDR2 YYREEE (reference sequence). CDR3 sequence (DNA): TGTGCCAGCAGCTTTGCCCCCCAGGGTATAGGTGGCTACACCTTC. Translating gives CASSFAPQGIGGYTF. Complete variable domain (other parts from reference TRBV5-4 and TRBJ1-2): ETGVTQSPTHLIKTRGQQVTLRCSSQSGHNTVSWYQQALGQGPQFIFQYYREEENGRGNFPPRFSGLQFPNYSSELNVNALELDDSALYLCASSFAPQGIGGYTFGSGTRLTVV.

This clone has a single count. The chain couples TRBV7-6 to TRBJ1-5, with a tentative D call TRBD1 (6 bases). The CDR3 covers 16 residues. Between the trimmed V and J ends, which lost 0 bases and 4 bases, there was a span of 13 bases. Germline V gene sequence: CDR1 SGHVS, CDR2 FNYEAQ. The CDR3 reads CASSLAGRGGNQPQHF. In DNA form, the CDR3 reads TGTGCCAGCAGCTTAGCGGGAAGGGGGGGGAATCAGCCCCAGCATTTT.

The rearrangement links TRBV11-2 to TRBJ2-7; maybe TRBD1 (6 bases). Trimming took off 5 bases at V and 3 bases at J, with 14 bases between the two ends. Germline CDR1 is SGHAT and CDR2 is FQNNGV. This CDR3 contains 14 residues. CDR3 in DNA: TGTGCCAGCAGCCCCCACAGGGAAAGCTACGAGCAGTACTTC. It yields the protein CASSPHRESYEQYF. The full variable domain, its missing parts supplied by reference TRBV11-2 and TRBJ2-7, is EAGVAQSPRYKIIEKRQSVAFWCNPISGHATLYWYQQILGQGPKLLIQFQNNGVVDDSQLPKDRFSAERLKGVDSTLKIQPAKLEDSAVYLCASSPHRESYEQYFGPGTRLTVT.

The chain links TRBV5-6 to TRBJ2-7; D perhaps matches TRBD1 (6 bases). The germline CDR1 and CDR2 sequences are SGHDT and YYEEEE. Deletions cut 2 bases from V and 9 bases from J, with 12 bases between. The CDR3 spans 12 residues. The CDR3 nucleotides are TGTGCCAGCAGCTTCACTCAGACAGGGCAGTACTTC. Its translation is CASSFTQTGQYF.

This chain links TRBV30 with TRBJ1-5; 10 nucleotides line up with TRBD1. CDR3 length equals 14 residues. In germline, CDR1 is GTSNPN, CDR2 SVGIG (reference sequence). With V trimmed by 5 bases and J by 7 bases, 8 bases remained unmatched. The CDR3 protein is CAWGLGTGDQPQHF. CDR3 coding DNA: TGTGCCTGGGGACTTGGGACAGGGGACCAGCCCCAGCATTTT.

The chain uses TRBV10-2 and TRBJ1-1, with D possibly being TRBD1 (5 bases). This CDR3 has 14 amino acids. Trimming took 6 bases from V and 1 from J, leaving 12 bases between them. CDR1 WSHSY and CDR2 SAAADI come from the germline V gene. CDR3 coding DNA: TGCGCCAGCAGAACAGGACCGAAGAACACTGAAGCTTTCTTT. Translated: CASRTGPKNTEAFF.

This clone was seen once. The V gene is TRBV18, the J gene TRBJ1-1; D possibly corresponds to TRBD1 (6 bases). CDR3 length equals 15 residues. Deletions cut 5 bases from V and 2 bases from J, with 15 bases between. Germline CDR1 and CDR2: KGHSH and LQKENI. CDR3 amino acids: CASSGTTQHNTEAFF. The CDR3 nucleotides are TGTGCCAGCTCAGGGACAACTCAGCATAACACTGAAGCTTTCTTT.

This chain joins TRBV2 and TRBJ2-5; no clear D. With 6 bases removed from V and 5 bases from J, the gap between germline ends came to 10 bases. There are 12 residues in the CDR3. Germline values: CDR1 SNHLY, CDR2 FYNNEI. The CDR3 protein is CASRVAGETQYF. In nucleotides, the CDR3 is TGTGCCAGCAGGGTGGCCGGGGAGACCCAGTACTTC.